Sequencing of this T cell receptor beta chain was carried out in a study of OX40 agonist ivuxolimab in advanced cancers. The protocol was immunoSEQ multiplex PCR, while the TCRdb copy is restricted to in-frame clones and leaves out a portion. The table has approximately 60,000 clones, 82% seen once. Findings and caveats of the study: Both blood CD4+ and CD8+ T cells showed clonal growth by week 6 at 0.1 to 3.0 mg/kg.

For this clone: Its antigen remains unidentified.

The specimen comprised CD4+ or CD8+ T cells sorted from blood, sampled in a trial of the OX40 agonist ivuxolimab. The TCR sequence derives from an adult with an advanced solid tumor such as melanoma, head and neck, liver or kidney cancer.

Written as DNA, the CDR3 is TGCGCCAGCAGCTCGGCAACTCCGGGACAAAAGGGGACTGAAGCTTTCTTT. This gives the protein CASSSATPGQKGTEAFF. This chain joins TRBV5-1 and TRBJ1-1; a weak D match, TRBD1 (6 bases). This CDR3 has 17 residues. The V gene lost 3 bases and the J gene lost 5 bases, with 23 bases spanning the gap. CDR1 is SGHRS and CDR2 is YFSETQ in the germline V gene.